This T cell receptor (beta chain) was identified during a study of T cell clonotyping in hematopoietic cell transplantation. Study findings and constraints: At the given depth, recipient repertoires were over 97% de novo clonotypes. No sorting was done, leaving CD4 and CD8 contributions mixed. Pathologically expanded recipient clonotypes increased progressively from day 30 to day 180 as diversity fell.

Samples: about 28 days before transplant, then days 30, 100 and 180 after. For this clone: The antigen is not known.

Clones were read by immunoSEQ multiplex PCR, and TCRdb kept only the in-frame ones, dropping some. The repertoire holds under 9,000 clones, with about 66% as singletons. The CDR3 is 14 residues long. Per germline, CDR1 SGHTA and CDR2 FQGNSA. J gave up 9 bases and V 6 bases, and 11 bases lay outside the gene matches. The source is a male patient aged 55 to 70 who had an allogeneic stem cell transplant from an unrelated donor, so the T cells may come from the graft donor. Some clones in this sample may be carry-over from other donors' samples. The material was peripheral blood mononuclear cells, obtained 100 days after allogeneic stem cell transplant. This chain connects TRBV7-2 to TRBJ2-7, with 10 bases fitting TRBD1. The CDR3 DNA follows: TGTGCCAGCAGTCCGACAGGGGGCCGCCTTAGGCAGTACTTC. It yields the protein CASSPTGGRLRQYF.